A few counts support the clone carrying this TCR beta chain. Since all of the isolated RNA was reverse transcribed, expressed TCRB transcripts were what got sequenced. The protocol was immunoSEQ multiplex PCR, while the TCRdb copy is restricted to in-frame clones and leaves out a portion. Among 680,000 or so clones listed, 15% were seen once. The entry originates in a study of beta chain features in type 1 diabetes. Material: naive CD4+ T cells from blood. This clonotype originated in a man aged 18 to 29 in good health.

The CDR3 DNA is TGTGCCAGCAGTTTAACTCGAGGATACACAGATACGCAGTATTTT. The encoded protein is CASSLTRGYTDTQYF. This sequence joins TRBV27 and TRBJ2-3, with unresolved D. Trimming removed 2 bases from V and 2 bases from J, with 11 bases in between. The CDR3 has 15 residues. Germline lookup yields CDR1 MNHEY and CDR2 SMNVEV (reference sequence).